The source of this T cell receptor beta chain is a study of blood T cell repertoires in COVID-19. Study overall: The samples span acute and convalescent COVID-19 from the United States, Italy and Spain.

TCRdb's table, derived via immunoSEQ multiplex PCR, lists solely in-frame clones and lacks some. This table holds around 23,000 clones, about 93% found once. Material: peripheral blood. The receptor was isolated from a human donor in a cohort sampled during active COVID-19.

This chain's CDR3 is CASSQGQGSHGYTF. CDR3 nucleotide sequence: TGTGCCAGCAGTCAGGGACAGGGGTCGCATGGCTACACCTTC. The chain carries TRBV27 and TRBJ1-2, with TRBD1 matching over 10 bases. This CDR3 contains 14 residues. J gave up 6 bases and V 5 bases, and 6 bases lay outside the gene matches. Germline V gene lookup returns CDR1 MNHEY and CDR2 SMNVEV (reference sequence).